This T cell receptor beta chain came from a study of B cell selection in AIRE deficiency. The study, taken as a whole, reports: Shorter CDR3s marked shared Treg sequences, biased toward few non-templated insertions.

About this clone itself: Its antigen remains unidentified.

Repertoires were generated with immunoSEQ multiplex PCR, while TCRdb's copy carries only in-frame clones and drops some. The sample yields roughly 14,000 clones, approximately 94% seen once. Sorted regulatory T cells were CD4-positive, CD25-high and CD127-low or negative. The TCR was taken from a human donor with AIRE deficiency. The sample was Tregs sorted from PBMCs.

In DNA form, the CDR3 reads TGTGCCAGCAGACGACCTGGGACGGCTAACACTGAAGCTTTCTTT. Translating it yields CASRRPGTANTEAFF. The V call is TRBV7-2, the J call TRBJ1-1, with D perhaps TRBD1 (5 bases). The CDR3 runs 15 residues. V was trimmed by 6 bases and J by 2 bases, leaving 16 bases between them. Germline V gives CDR1 SGHTA, CDR2 FQGNSA. Using reference TRBV7-2 and TRBJ1-1 for the parts outside the CDR3, the full variable domain is GAGVSQSPSNKVTEKGKDVELRCDPISGHTALYWYRQSLGQGLEFLIYFQGNSAPDKSGLPSDRFSAERTGGSVSTLTIQRTQQEDSAVYLCASRRPGTANTEAFFGQGTRLTVV.